The clone carrying this T cell receptor (beta chain) came up once. This sample stems from a study of blood T cells in healthy people across ages. Donors ranged from roughly 6 to 100 years old and were healthy Caucasians in Russia. Per-sample PBMC isolation yielded at least 6.5 million cells. The second PCR ran about 6 to 11 cycles with a sample-barcoded 5' primer and J-beta primers. TCRdb independently ran MiXCR on the 5' RACE reads; one entry per CDR3 protein. Here the sample spans about 680,000 distinct CDR3 sequences, roughly 50% being singletons. With 6 bases removed from V and 2 bases from J, the gap between germline ends came to 12 bases. Germline assignment: CDR1 DFQATT and CDR2 SNEGSKA (reference sequence). The CDR3 is 13 residues long.

The sample comprised blood. The TCR originated in a woman aged 60 to 75 in good health. The gene calls are TRBV20-1 and TRBJ2-3, with D possibly TRBD2 on 5 matching bases. CDR3 DNA sequence: TGCAGTGCCGGGGAAGGACTCACAGATACGCAGTATTTT. It yields the protein CSAGEGLTDTQYF.